A selection of T cell receptor beta chains follows, all from one sample in a study of a mutant IDH1 vaccine in newly diagnosed glioma. Sequencing was performed with immunoSEQ multiplex PCR; in TCRdb, only in-frame clones are kept and a portion is missing. Of around 37,000 clones listed, roughly 92% are singletons. The sequences come from PBMCs, collected from a glioma patient treated with radiotherapy, temozolomide or both. Every receptor here comes from a man aged 18-30 years with glioma. CDR3s include the opening cysteine and the closing phenylalanine or tryptophan. The D gene is left open where the match is weak. Not all rows give a size; the values are once, few, many and, for expanded clones, a class.

v_call	clone_size	d_call	j_call	cdr3_aa	cdr3_nt
TRBV2	NA	TRBD1	TRBJ2-7	CASSPGTGLLEQYF	TGTGCCAGCAGCCCCGGGACAGGGCTTCTCGAGCAGTACTTC
TRBV28	NA	TRBD1	TRBJ2-7	CASSLTGSHHEQYF	TGTGCCAGCAGTTTGACAGGGAGCCACCACGAGCAGTACTTC
TRBV4-3	once	TRBD1	TRBJ2-7	CASSRSGTGGYEQYF	TGCGCCAGCAGCCGATCCGGGACAGGGGGCTACGAGCAGTACTTC
TRBV10-3	NA	NA	TRBJ2-7	CAISESTGGPYEQYF	TGTGCCATCAGTGAGTCGACGGGCGGCCCCTACGAGCAGTACTTC
TRBV28	NA	TRBD1	TRBJ1-5	CASSRQGAGDQPQHF	TGTGCCAGCAGTCGACAGGGGGCGGGCGATCAGCCCCAGCATTTT
TRBV30	NA	NA	TRBJ2-7	CAWSAGGLSSYEQYF	TGTGCCTGGAGTGCGGGGGGCCTTAGCTCCTACGAGCAGTACTTC
TRBV2	NA	NA	TRBJ2-5	CASRATGPETQYF	TGTGCCAGCAGGGCGACAGGTCCGGAGACCCAGTACTTC
TRBV7-8	NA	NA	TRBJ2-5	CASSQAASDQETQYF	TGTGCCAGCAGCCAAGCGGCCAGCGACCAAGAGACCCAGTACTTC
TRBV29-1	medium-sized	NA	TRBJ1-1	CSVELAGGRGAFF	TGCAGCGTTGAATTGGCGGGGGGCCGTGGGGCTTTCTTT
TRBV29-1	NA	NA	TRBJ2-1	CSVALSSYNEQFF	TGCAGCGTTGCCCTCAGCTCCTACAATGAGCAGTTCTTC
TRBV5-1	NA	TRBD1	TRBJ1-1	CASGTGALSTEAFF	TGCGCCAGCGGAACAGGGGCTCTGAGCACTGAAGCTTTCTTT
TRBV19	NA	NA	TRBJ2-2	CASSMVSPGELFF	TGTGCCAGTAGTATGGTTAGTCCCGGGGAGCTGTTTTTT
TRBV10-1	NA	TRBD1	TRBJ2-3	CASSPRLGTGGVTDTQYF	TGCGCCAGCAGTCCCCGGCTCGGGACAGGGGGAGTGACAGATACGCAGTATTTT
TRBV28	NA	TRBD2	TRBJ2-7	CASSSTSGYSYEQYF	TGTGCCAGCAGTTCCACTAGCGGGTACTCCTACGAGCAGTACTTC
TRBV4-1	NA	TRBD1	TRBJ2-7	CASSQVHRGDYEQYF	TGCGCCAGCAGCCAAGTGCACAGGGGGGACTACGAGCAGTACTTC
TRBV7-6	NA	NA	TRBJ2-7	CASSSRPTTAYEQYF	TGTGCCAGCAGCTCTCGCCCGACTACTGCCTACGAGCAGTACTTC
TRBV7-2	NA	NA	TRBJ2-3	CASRLGGGRGRTDTQYF	TGTGCCAGCAGATTAGGGGGGGGCAGGGGGCGCACAGATACGCAGTATTTT
TRBV2	NA	NA	TRBJ2-6	CASSGLSGANVLTF	TGTGCCAGCAGTGGCCTCTCTGGGGCCAACGTCCTGACTTTC
TRBV15	once	NA	TRBJ1-1	CATSREGTEAFF	TGTGCCACCAGCAGAGAGGGCACTGAAGCTTTCTTT
TRBV11-3	NA	TRBD2	TRBJ2-1	CASSATGTSSYNEQFF	TGTGCCAGCAGCGCCACCGGGACTAGCTCCTACAATGAGCAGTTCTTC
TRBV27	NA	TRBD1	TRBJ1-2	CASSAGGRGYTF	TGTGCCAGCAGTGCAGGGGGCAGGGGCTACACCTTC
TRBV6-1	NA	NA	TRBJ1-1	CATIRNPNTEAFF	TGTGCCACCATTAGGAACCCTAACACTGAAGCTTTCTTT